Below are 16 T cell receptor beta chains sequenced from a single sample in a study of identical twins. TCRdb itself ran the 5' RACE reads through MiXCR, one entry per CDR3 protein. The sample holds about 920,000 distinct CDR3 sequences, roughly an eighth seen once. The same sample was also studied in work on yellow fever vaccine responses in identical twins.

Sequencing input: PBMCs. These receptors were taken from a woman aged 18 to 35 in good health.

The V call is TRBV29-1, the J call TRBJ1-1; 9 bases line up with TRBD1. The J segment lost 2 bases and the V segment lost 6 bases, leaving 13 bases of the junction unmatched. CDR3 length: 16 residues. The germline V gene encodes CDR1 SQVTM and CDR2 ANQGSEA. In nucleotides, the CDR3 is TGCAGCGTAATTCGGGTAGGGACAGGGAGTAACACTGAAGCTTTCTTT. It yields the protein CSVIRVGTGSNTEAFF.

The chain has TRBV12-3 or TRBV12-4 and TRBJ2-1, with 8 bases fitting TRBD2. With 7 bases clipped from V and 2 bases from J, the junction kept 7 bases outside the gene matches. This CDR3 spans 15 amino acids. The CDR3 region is CASTVTSGAYNEQFF. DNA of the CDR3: TGTGCCAGCACCGTAACTAGCGGAGCCTACAATGAGCAGTTCTTC.

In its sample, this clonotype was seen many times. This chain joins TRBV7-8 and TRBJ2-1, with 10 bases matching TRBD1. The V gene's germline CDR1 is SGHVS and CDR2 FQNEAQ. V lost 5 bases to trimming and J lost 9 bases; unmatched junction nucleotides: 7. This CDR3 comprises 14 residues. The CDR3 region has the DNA TGTGCCAGCAGCAACCGACAGGGGGCGGGTGAGCAGTTCTTC. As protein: CASSNRQGAGEQFF.

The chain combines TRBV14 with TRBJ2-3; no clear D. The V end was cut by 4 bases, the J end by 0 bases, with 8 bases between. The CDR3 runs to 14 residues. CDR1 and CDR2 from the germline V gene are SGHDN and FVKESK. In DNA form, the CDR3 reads TGTGCCAGCAGCCCCGACTTAAGCACAGATACGCAGTATTTT. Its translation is CASSPDLSTDTQYF.

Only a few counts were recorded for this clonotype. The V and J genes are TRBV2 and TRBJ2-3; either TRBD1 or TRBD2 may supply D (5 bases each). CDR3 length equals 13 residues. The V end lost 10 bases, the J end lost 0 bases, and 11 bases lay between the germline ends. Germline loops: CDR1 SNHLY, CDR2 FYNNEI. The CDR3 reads CATQRDSTDTQYF. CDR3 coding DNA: TGTGCCACCCAGAGGGACAGCACAGATACGCAGTATTTT.

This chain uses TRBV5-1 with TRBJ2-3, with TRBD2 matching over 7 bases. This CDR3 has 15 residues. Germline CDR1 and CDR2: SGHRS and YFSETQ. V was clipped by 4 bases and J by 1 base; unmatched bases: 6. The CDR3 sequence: CASSTISGRTDTQYF. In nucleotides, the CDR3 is TGCGCCAGCAGCACAATTAGCGGGCGCACAGATACGCAGTATTTT.

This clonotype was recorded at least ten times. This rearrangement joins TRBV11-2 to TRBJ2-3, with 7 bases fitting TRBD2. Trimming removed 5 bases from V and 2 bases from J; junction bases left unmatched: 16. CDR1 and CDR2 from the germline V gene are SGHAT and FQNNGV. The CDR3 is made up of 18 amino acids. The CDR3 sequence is CASSHPRGGSGTTDTQYF. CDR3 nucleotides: TGTGCCAGCAGCCATCCTAGGGGCGGCAGCGGGACCACAGATACGCAGTATTTT.

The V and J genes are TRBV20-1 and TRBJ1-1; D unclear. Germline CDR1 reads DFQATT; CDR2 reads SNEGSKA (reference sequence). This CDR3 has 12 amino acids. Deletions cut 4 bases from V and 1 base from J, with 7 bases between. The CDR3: CSAIPRNTEAFF. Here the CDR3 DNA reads TGCAGTGCTATCCCGAGGAACACTGAAGCTTTCTTT.

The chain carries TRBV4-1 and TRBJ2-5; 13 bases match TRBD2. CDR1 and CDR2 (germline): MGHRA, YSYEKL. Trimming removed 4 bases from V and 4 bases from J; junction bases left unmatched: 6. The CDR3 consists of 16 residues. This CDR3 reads CASSLKGLAGAETQYF. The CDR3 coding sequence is TGCGCCAGCAGCCTAAAAGGACTAGCGGGGGCAGAGACCCAGTACTTC.

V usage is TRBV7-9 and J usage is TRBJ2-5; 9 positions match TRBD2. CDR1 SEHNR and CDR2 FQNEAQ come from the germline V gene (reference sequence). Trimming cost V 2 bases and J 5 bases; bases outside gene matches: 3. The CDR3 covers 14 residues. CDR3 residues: CASSLRREGETQYF. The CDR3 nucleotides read TGTGCCAGCAGCTTACGGCGGGAGGGGGAGACCCAGTACTTC.

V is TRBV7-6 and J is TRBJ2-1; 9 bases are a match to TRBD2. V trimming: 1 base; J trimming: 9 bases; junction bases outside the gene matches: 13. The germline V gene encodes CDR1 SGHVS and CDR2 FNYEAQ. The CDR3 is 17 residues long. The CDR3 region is CASSLGGRTSVDPEQFF. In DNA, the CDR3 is TGTGCCAGCAGCTTAGGCGGTAGGACTAGCGTTGACCCTGAGCAGTTCTTC. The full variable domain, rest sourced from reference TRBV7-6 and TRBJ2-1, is GAGVSQSPRYKVTKRGQDVALRCDPISGHVSLYWYRQALGQGPEFLTYFNYEAQQDKSGLPNDRFSAERPEGSISTLTIQRTEQRDSAMYRCASSLGGRTSVDPEQFFGPGTRLTVL.

The CDR3 DNA is TGTGCCAGCAGCCAAGATTGGGGAAACTACAATGAGCAGTTCTTC. Translating it yields CASSQDWGNYNEQFF. J is TRBJ2-1 and V is TRBV3-1; no reliable D call. V was cut by 0 bases and J by 3 bases, with 9 bases left in between. This CDR3 has 15 amino acids. The germline gives CDR1 LGHDT, CDR2 YNNKEL (reference sequence).

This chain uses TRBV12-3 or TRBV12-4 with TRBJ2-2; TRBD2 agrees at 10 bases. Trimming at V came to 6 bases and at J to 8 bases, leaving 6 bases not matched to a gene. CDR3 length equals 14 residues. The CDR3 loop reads CASRRAGGAGELFF. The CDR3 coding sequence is TGTGCCAGCAGGAGAGCGGGAGGGGCGGGGGAGCTGTTTTTT.

The CDR3 DNA follows: TGTGCCACCCAGTTCAGGGAGGGAGGTCAGCCCCAGCATTTT. Translation: CATQFREGGQPQHF. This sequence joins TRBV19 and TRBJ1-5, with a weak D call TRBD1 (5 bases). This CDR3 region has 14 residues. CDR1 and CDR2 (germline): LNHDA, SQIVND (reference sequence). V gave up 10 bases and J gave up 6 bases, with 19 bases separating them.

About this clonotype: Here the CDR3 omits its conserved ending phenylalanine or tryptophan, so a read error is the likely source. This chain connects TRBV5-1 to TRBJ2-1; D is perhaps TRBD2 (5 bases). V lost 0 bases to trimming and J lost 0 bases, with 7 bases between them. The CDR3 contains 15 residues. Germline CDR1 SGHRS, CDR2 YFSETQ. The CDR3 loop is CASSLVGSSYNEQFL. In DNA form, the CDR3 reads TGCGCCAGCAGCTTGGTGGGGAGCTCCTACAATGAGCAGTTCCTC.

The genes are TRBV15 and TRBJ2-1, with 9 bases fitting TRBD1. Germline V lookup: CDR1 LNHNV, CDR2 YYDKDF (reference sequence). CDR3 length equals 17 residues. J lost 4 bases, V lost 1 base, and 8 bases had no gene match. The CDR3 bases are TGTGCCACCAGCAGAGCTGTAGACAGGGGGGTTTACAATGAGCAGTTCTTC. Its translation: CATSRAVDRGVYNEQFF.